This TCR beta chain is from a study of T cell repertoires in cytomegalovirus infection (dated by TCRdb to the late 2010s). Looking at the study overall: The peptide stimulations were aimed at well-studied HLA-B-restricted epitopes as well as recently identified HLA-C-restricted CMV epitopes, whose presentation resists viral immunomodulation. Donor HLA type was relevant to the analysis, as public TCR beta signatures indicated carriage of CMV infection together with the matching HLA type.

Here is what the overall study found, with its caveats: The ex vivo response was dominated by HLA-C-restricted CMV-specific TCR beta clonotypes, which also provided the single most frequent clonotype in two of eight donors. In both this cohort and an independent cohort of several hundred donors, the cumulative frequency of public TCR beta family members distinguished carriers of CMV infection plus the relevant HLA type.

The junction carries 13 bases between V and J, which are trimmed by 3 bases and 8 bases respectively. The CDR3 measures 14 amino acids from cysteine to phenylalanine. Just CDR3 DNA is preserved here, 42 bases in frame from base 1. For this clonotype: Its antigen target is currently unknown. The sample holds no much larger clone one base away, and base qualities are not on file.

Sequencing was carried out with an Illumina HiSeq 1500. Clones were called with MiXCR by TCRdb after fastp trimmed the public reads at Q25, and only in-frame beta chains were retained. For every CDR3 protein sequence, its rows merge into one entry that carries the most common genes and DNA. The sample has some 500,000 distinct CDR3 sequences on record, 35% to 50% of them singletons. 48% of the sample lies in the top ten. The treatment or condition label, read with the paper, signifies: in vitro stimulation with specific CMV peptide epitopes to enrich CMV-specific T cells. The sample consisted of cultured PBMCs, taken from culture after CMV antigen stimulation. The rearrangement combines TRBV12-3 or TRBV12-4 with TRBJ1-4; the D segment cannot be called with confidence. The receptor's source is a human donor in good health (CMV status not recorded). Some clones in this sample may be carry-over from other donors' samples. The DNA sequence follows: TGTGCCAGCAGTTTTGGGCTATTCGAGGAAAAACTGTTTTTT. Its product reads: CASSFGLFEEKLFF.